These T cell receptor beta chains were read from a single sample in a study of T cell changes during pregnancy in multiple sclerosis. Clones were read by immunoSEQ multiplex PCR, and TCRdb kept only the in-frame ones, dropping some. In the table there are 20,000 to 25,000 clones, around 90% of which are singletons. This specimen was CD4+ T cells from peripheral blood mononuclear cells, taken in the third trimester of pregnancy. All receptors come from a female donor with multiple sclerosis, enrolled in a pregnancy study. The CDR3 runs from the conserved cysteine through the conserved F or W. The D gene is left open where the match is weak. Some rows have no size entry. The others give once, few or many, or a class for an expanded clone.

j_call | cdr3_length | d_call | clone_size | v_call | cdr3_nt | cdr3_aa
TRBJ2-3 | 11 | NA | NA | TRBV10-2 | TGCGCCAGCACTCCCGCAGATACGCAGTATTTT | CASTPADTQYF
TRBJ1-2 | 15 | NA | NA | TRBV4-3 | TGCGCCAGCAGCCAACTAGGGGGTGAAATTTATGGCTACACCTTC | CASSQLGGEIYGYTF
TRBJ2-1 | 15 | NA | NA | TRBV7-3 | TGTGCCAGCAGCTTAAGCGGTCGGGAGTACAATGAGCAGTTCTTC | CASSLSGREYNEQFF
TRBJ2-7 | 15 | TRBD1 | NA | TRBV7-9 | TGTGCCAGCAGCAAAACAGGGGGCGCTTCCTACGAGCAGTACTTC | CASSKTGGASYEQYF
TRBJ2-1 | 13 | TRBD1 | NA | TRBV7-3 | TGTGCCAGCAGCTTCCAGACAGGGACTGAGCAGTTCTTC | CASSFQTGTEQFF
TRBJ2-6 | 17 | TRBD1 | NA | TRBV5-1 | TGCGCCAGCAGCTTAACAGGGGTATCTTCTGGGGCCAACGTCCTGACTTTC | CASSLTGVSSGANVLTF
TRBJ1-2 | 13 | TRBD1 | NA | TRBV18 | TGTGCCAGCTCACCACGGGGACAGGATGGCTACACCTTC | CASSPRGQDGYTF
TRBJ1-3 | 15 | TRBD1 | NA | TRBV5-1 | TGCGCCAGCAGCTGGACAGGTGACTCTGGAAACACCATATATTTT | CASSWTGDSGNTIYF
TRBJ2-7 | 14 | TRBD1 | NA | TRBV5-1 | TGCGCCAGCAGCTTGGACAGGGGTCTGTACGAGCAGTACTTC | CASSLDRGLYEQYF
TRBJ1-5 | 13 | NA | NA | TRBV25-1 | TGTGCCAGCAGTGAATATGCCTCCCCGGTACAGCATTTT | CASSEYASPVQHF
TRBJ1-6 | 13 | NA | few | TRBV7-2 | TGTGCCAGCAGCTCGGCGGTAAATTCACCCCTCCACTTT | CASSSAVNSPLHF
TRBJ1-1 | 13 | NA | NA | TRBV19 | TGTGCCAGTAGTATGGAACGCGGCACTGAAGCTTTCTTT | CASSMERGTEAFF
TRBJ1-1 | 15 | NA | NA | TRBV4-1 | TGCGCCAGCAGCCAAGAATGGTCGGGGGACACTGAAGCTTTCTTT | CASSQEWSGDTEAFF
TRBJ2-4 | 12 | NA | NA | TRBV7-9 | TGTGCCAGCAGCCGTCCCCCAGGATTTCAGTACTTC | CASSRPPGFQYF
TRBJ2-1 | 18 | NA | NA | TRBV5-4 | TGTGCCAGCAGCTTCGGGGGTATTAGTGGGACCCCGCACGAGGGGCAGTTCTTC | CASSFGGISGTPHEGQFF
TRBJ2-1 | 11 | NA | NA | TRBV19 | TGTGCCGGCCCGGGGGACAATGAGCAGTTCTTC | CAGPGDNEQFF
TRBJ2-2 | 14 | NA | NA | TRBV14 | TGTGCCAGCAGCCAAGATCGCGCGGTCGGGGAGCTGTTTTTT | CASSQDRAVGELFF
TRBJ2-5 | 15 | NA | NA | TRBV5-1 | TGCGCCAGCAGCTCGAGGGTCCCGGCGCAAGAGACCCAGTACTTC | CASSSRVPAQETQYF
TRBJ1-1 | 15 | TRBD1 | NA | TRBV28 | TGTGCCAGCAGTTCGCATGGGACAGGGGAGAATGAAGCTTTCTTT | CASSSHGTGENEAFF
TRBJ1-2 | 18 | TRBD1 | NA | TRBV5-1 | TGCGCCAGCAGCGACACCCGGGACAGAAAAACAGAGCGCTATGGCTACACCTTC | CASSDTRDRKTERYGYTF
TRBJ2-1 | 19 | NA | NA | TRBV4-1 | TGCGCCAGCAGCCAAGTTCGGAACAGGGTGCGGAGCTCCTACAATGAGCAGTTCTTC | CASSQVRNRVRSSYNEQFF
TRBJ2-1 | 13 | NA | NA | TRBV11-2 | TGTGCCAGCAGCTTAGATCGAGGCAGTGGATGGTTCTTC | CASSLDRGSGWFF
TRBJ1-2 | 12 | TRBD1 | NA | TRBV29-1 | TGCAGCGGACAGGGGGCGAACTATGGCTACACCTTC | CSGQGANYGYTF
TRBJ1-4 | 16 | TRBD1 | NA | TRBV7-2 | TGTGCCAGCAGCTTAGGACAGGGGGCTCGAGTTGGGAAACTGTTTTTT | CASSLGQGARVGKLFF
TRBJ1-1 | 14 | TRBD1 | NA | TRBV7-9 | TGTGCCAGCAGCTGGGGACAGGGTTTGACTGAAGCTTTCTTT | CASSWGQGLTEAFF
TRBJ2-5 | 14 | NA | NA | TRBV6-1 | TGTGCCAGCATGATATTCAGGTCAGGGGAGACCCAGTACTTC | CASMIFRSGETQYF
TRBJ1-1 | 17 | NA | NA | TRBV5-4 | TGTGCCAGCTGCCGGCAGGGCAGGGGAGCCATGAACACTGAAGCTTTCTTT | CASCRQGRGAMNTEAFF
TRBJ2-7 | 14 | NA | NA | TRBV9 | TGTGCCAGCAGCCCACGGGGGAGCTCCTACGAGCAGTACTTC | CASSPRGSSYEQYF
TRBJ1-5 | 13 | TRBD1 | few | TRBV14 | TGTGCCAGCAACAGGGGGCAAGGTCAGCCCCAGCATTTT | CASNRGQGQPQHF
TRBJ1-2 | 14 | TRBD1 | NA | TRBV5-6 | TGTGCCAGCAGCCCAAGGGACAGGGTCATTGGCTACACCTTC | CASSPRDRVIGYTF
TRBJ2-7 | 12 | NA | NA | TRBV2 | TGTGCCAGCAGTTATGAGCCCTACGAGCAGTACTTC | CASSYEPYEQYF
TRBJ2-3 | 16 | NA | once | TRBV6-5 | TGTGCCAGCAGTTTTGCTAGACAGGAAAGCACAGATACGCAGTATTTT | CASSFARQESTDTQYF
TRBJ2-5 | 14 | TRBD1 | NA | TRBV6-5 | TGTGCCAGCAGTCAGACAGGGATGAGGGAGACCCAGTACTTC | CASSQTGMRETQYF
TRBJ1-4 | 14 | NA | once | TRBV7-2 | TGTGCCAGCAGCTTAGGGGGCACTAATGAAAAACTGTTTTTT | CASSLGGTNEKLFF
TRBJ2-7 | 17 | NA | NA | TRBV28 | TGTGCCAGCAGTTTATGGTATGCAGCGGGTGGAAACTACGAGCAGTACTTC | CASSLWYAAGGNYEQYF
TRBJ1-3 | 16 | NA | few | TRBV14 | TGTGCCAGCAGCCAAGGAGAAAGGGGTCGGAGAAACACCATATATTTT | CASSQGERGRRNTIYF
TRBJ1-2 | 15 | TRBD1 | NA | TRBV10-3 | TGTGCCATCAGTGAGTCGACAGGGGAGGGATATGGCTACACCTTC | CAISESTGEGYGYTF
TRBJ1-1 | 21 | NA | NA | TRBV30 | TGTGCCTGGATCAGGTTGGTGGAGCGGAATAACAAAGTGGGATTGAACACTGAAGCTTTCTTT | CAWIRLVERNNKVGLNTEAFF
TRBJ2-3 | 14 | NA | NA | TRBV30 | TGTGCCTGGAGTGTACCGGGTGGTACAGATACGCAGTATTTT | CAWSVPGGTDTQYF
TRBJ2-2 | 14 | NA | NA | TRBV5-1 | TGCGCCAGCAGCCCAGGACAGAACACCGGGGAGCTGTTTTTT | CASSPGQNTGELFF
TRBJ2-5 | 14 | TRBD1 | NA | TRBV9 | TGTGCCAGCAGCGCCGGGACAGGCGAAGAGACCCAGTACTTC | CASSAGTGEETQYF
TRBJ1-4 | 13 | NA | NA | TRBV5-1 | TGCGCCAGCAGCTTGTCGAGTAATGAAAAACTGTTTTTT | CASSLSSNEKLFF
TRBJ1-5 | 14 | TRBD1 | NA | TRBV28 | TGTGCCAGCAGTTCGACAGGGTGGAATCAGCCCCAGCATTTT | CASSSTGWNQPQHF
TRBJ2-7 | 14 | TRBD2 | once | TRBV2 | TGTGCCACCGGAGGTGGGAGCGGGGGCTACGAGCAGTACTTC | CATGGGSGGYEQYF
TRBJ2-1 | 16 | TRBD2 | once | TRBV10-3 | TGTGCCATCAGTGAGTCGGGGAGGGGCTCCTACAATGAGCAGTTCTTC | CAISESGRGSYNEQFF
TRBJ1-1 | 14 | TRBD1 | few | TRBV19 | TGTGCCAGTAGTCGCCGGACAGGGAACACTGAAGCTTTCTTT | CASSRRTGNTEAFF
TRBJ1-2 | 16 | TRBD1 | NA | TRBV11-2 | TGTGCCAGCGGCCGGGACAGGGCCCCGGCAGGATATGGCTACACCTTC | CASGRDRAPAGYGYTF
TRBJ1-1 | 14 | TRBD1 | NA | TRBV7-2 | TGTGCCAGCAGCTGGGGGACAGGGAGGGATGAAGCTTTCTTT | CASSWGTGRDEAFF
TRBJ1-2 | 13 | NA | NA | TRBV2 | TGTGCCAGCAGTTACAGGATCTCCTACGGCTACACCTTC | CASSYRISYGYTF
TRBJ1-5 | 14 | NA | NA | TRBV5-1 | TGCGCCAGCAGCTTGGTCCAGGGAAATCAGCCCCAGCATTTT | CASSLVQGNQPQHF
TRBJ2-5 | 16 | NA | NA | TRBV18 | TGTGCCAGCTCACCAACGGGGGAAGGGTCTCGGGAGACCCAGTACTTC | CASSPTGEGSRETQYF
TRBJ2-2 | 14 | TRBD1 | NA | TRBV14 | TGTGCCAGCGCCGACAGGGCAAACACCGGGGAGCTGTTTTTT | CASADRANTGELFF
TRBJ1-2 | 13 | NA | NA | TRBV30 | TGTGCCTGGAGTGTTCAGGGTTTCTATGGCTACACCTTC | CAWSVQGFYGYTF
TRBJ2-4 | 15 | TRBD1 | NA | TRBV5-1 | TGCGCCAGCAGCTTGGAAGGACAGGGGAGGACCATTCAGTACTTC | CASSLEGQGRTIQYF
TRBJ2-3 | 15 | TRBD1 | NA | TRBV5-1 | TGCGCCAGCAGCTTGGGTCGACAGGGGACCGATACGCAGTATTTT | CASSLGRQGTDTQYF
TRBJ1-3 | 13 | NA | NA | TRBV19 | TGTGCCAGTAGATCGGGGGGCGCGGACACCATATATTTT | CASRSGGADTIYF
TRBJ1-1 | 19 | NA | NA | TRBV6-4 | TGTGCCAGCAGTGACGGTTATCCTATTTCACCAATCATGAACACTGAAGCTTTCTTT | CASSDGYPISPIMNTEAFF
TRBJ1-1 | 13 | NA | NA | TRBV2 | TGTGCCAGCAACCTAATCGGGAACACTGAAGCTTTCTTT | CASNLIGNTEAFF
TRBJ1-6 | 13 | NA | NA | TRBV4-3 | TGCGCCAGCAGCCGCGCGGCGTCTTCACCCCTCCACTTT | CASSRAASSPLHF